This entry is about one T cell receptor (beta chain). Patients sequenced had flow cytometry evidence of CD8+CD57+ cell expansion. TCR beta VDJ combinations and CDR3 sequences were profiled from genomic DNA. Using its own MiXCR run on the reads, TCRdb lists one record per CDR3 protein. The sample has about 150,000 distinct CDR3 sequences, 40% to 65% seen once. The data originate from a study of CD8+CD57+ T cells in acquired aplastic anemia. The V gene's germline CDR1 is SGHTA and CDR2 FQGNSA. The CDR3 totals 16 residues. V was pared by 1 base and J by 0 bases, with 12 bases between. The chain employs TRBV7-2 and TRBJ1-1; D is possibly TRBD1 (5 bases). The origin of this receptor is a human donor with aplastic anemia. The sample was sorted CD4+, CD8+, or CD8+CD57+ T cells (not recorded which) from PBMCs. The CDR3 is CASSLGGGVMNTEAFF. The CDR3 DNA is TGTGCCAGCAGCTTAGGGGGGGGGGTAATGAACACTGAAGCTTTCTTT. Variable domain in full (rest from reference TRBV7-2 and TRBJ1-1): GAGVSQSPSNKVTEKGKDVELRCDPISGHTALYWYRQSLGQGLEFLIYFQGNSAPDKSGLPSDRFSAERTGGSVSTLTIQRTQQEDSAVYLCASSLGGGVMNTEAFFGQGTRLTVV.